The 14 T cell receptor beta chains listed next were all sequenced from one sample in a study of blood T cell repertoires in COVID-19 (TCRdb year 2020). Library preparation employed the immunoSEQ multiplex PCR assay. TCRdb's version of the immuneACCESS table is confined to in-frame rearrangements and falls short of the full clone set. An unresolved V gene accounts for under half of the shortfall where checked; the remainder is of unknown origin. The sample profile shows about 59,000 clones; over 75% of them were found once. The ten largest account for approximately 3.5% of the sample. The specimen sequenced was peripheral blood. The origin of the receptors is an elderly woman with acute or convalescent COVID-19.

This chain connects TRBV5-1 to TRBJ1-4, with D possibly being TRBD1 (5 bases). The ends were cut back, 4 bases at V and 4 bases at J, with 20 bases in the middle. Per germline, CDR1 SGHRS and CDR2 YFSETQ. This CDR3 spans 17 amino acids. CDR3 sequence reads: CASSRIGGVGFNEKLFF. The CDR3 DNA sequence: TGCGCCAGCAGCCGAATCGGGGGAGTAGGGTTTAATGAAAAACTGTTTTTT. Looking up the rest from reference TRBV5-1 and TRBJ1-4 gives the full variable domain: KAGVTQTPRYLIKTRGQQVTLSCSPISGHRSVSWYQQTPGQGLQFLFEYFSETQRNKGNFPGRFSGRQFSNSRSEMNVSTLELGDSALYLCASSRIGGVGFNEKLFFGSGTQLSVL.

The CDR3 region has the DNA TGTGCCAGCAGCTTCTACAGCACAGATACGCAGTATTTT. Translation: CASSFYSTDTQYF. The chain couples TRBV5-6 to TRBJ2-3, with unresolved D. Germline CDR1 is SGHDT and CDR2 is YYEEEE. This CDR3 contains 13 residues. The ends were cut back, 2 bases at V and 0 bases at J, with 4 bases in the middle.

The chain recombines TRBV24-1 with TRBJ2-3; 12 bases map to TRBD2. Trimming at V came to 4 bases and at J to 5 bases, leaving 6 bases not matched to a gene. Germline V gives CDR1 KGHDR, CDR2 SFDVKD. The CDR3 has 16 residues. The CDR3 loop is CATSDPSGGAVDTQYF. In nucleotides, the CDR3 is TGTGCCACCAGTGACCCTAGCGGGGGGGCCGTAGATACGCAGTATTTT.

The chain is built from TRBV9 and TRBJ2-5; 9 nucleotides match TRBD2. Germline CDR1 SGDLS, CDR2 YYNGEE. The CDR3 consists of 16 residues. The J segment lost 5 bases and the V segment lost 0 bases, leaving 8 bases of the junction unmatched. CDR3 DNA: TGTGCCAGCAGCGTAGCCGGCGGGAGGGCCGGGGAGACCCAGTACTTC. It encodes CASSVAGGRAGETQYF.

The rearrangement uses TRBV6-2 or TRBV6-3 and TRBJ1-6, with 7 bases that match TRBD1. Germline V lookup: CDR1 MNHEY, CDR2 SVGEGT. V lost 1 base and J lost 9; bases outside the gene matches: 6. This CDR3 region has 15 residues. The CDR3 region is CASSYLGQVASPLHF. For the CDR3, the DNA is TGTGCCAGCAGTTACTTAGGACAGGTGGCTTCACCCCTCCACTTT.

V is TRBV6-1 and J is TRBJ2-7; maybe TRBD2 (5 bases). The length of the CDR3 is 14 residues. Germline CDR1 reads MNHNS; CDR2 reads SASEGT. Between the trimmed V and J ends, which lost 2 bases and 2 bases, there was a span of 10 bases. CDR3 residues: CASSEWRAPYEQYF. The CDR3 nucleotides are TGTGCCAGCAGTGAATGGCGGGCCCCCTACGAGCAGTACTTC.

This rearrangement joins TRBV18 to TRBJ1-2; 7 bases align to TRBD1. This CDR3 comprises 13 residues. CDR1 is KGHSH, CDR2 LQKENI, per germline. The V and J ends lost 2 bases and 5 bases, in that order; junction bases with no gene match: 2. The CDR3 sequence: CASSPEQGYGYTF. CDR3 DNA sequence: TGTGCCAGCTCACCAGAACAGGGGTATGGCTACACCTTC.

CDR3 amino acids: CASSALPNNGVQYF. CDR3 bases: TGTGCCAGCAGTGCCTTACCAAACAACGGGGTTCAGTACTTC. V gene TRBV6-2 or TRBV6-3 combines with J gene TRBJ2-7, with a weak D call TRBD2 (5 bases). Germline V lookup: CDR1 MNHEY, CDR2 SVGEGT. The CDR3 covers 14 residues. V was trimmed by 5 bases and J by 10 bases, leaving 21 bases between them.

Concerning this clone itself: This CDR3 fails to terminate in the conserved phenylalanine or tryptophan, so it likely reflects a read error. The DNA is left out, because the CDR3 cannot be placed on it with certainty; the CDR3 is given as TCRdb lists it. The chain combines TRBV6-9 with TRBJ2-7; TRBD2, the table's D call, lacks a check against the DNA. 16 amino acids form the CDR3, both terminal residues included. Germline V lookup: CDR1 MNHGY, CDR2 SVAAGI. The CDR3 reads CASLPINSDQIGTSYS.

The CDR3 loop is CSVAIAGISYEQYF. In DNA, the CDR3 is TGCAGCGTCGCCATAGCGGGAATCTCCTACGAGCAGTACTTC. The chain is built from TRBV29-1 and TRBJ2-7; 8 bases fit TRBD2. The CDR3 has 14 residues. The V gene's germline CDR1 is SQVTM and CDR2 ANQGSEA. Germline trimming cut 6 bases from V and 0 bases from J; bases unmatched to any gene: 7.

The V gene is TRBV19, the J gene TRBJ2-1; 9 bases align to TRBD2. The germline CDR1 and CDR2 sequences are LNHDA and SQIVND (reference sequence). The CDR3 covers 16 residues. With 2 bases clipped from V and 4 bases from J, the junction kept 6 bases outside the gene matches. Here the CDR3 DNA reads TGTGCCAGTAGTATAATAGCGGGAGTACGGTACAATGAGCAGTTCTTC. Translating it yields CASSIIAGVRYNEQFF.

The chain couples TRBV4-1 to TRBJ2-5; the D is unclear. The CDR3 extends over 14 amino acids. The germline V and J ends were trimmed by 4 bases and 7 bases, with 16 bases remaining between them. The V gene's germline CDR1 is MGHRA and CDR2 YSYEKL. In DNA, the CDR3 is TGCGCCAGCAGCCGCCTACTAATATTCGTGACCCAGTACTTC. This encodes CASSRLLIFVTQYF.

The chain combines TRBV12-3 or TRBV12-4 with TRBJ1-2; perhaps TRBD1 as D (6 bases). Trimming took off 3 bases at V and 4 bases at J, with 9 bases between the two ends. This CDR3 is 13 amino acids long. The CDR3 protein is CASSFRGAYGYTF. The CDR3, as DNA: TGTGCCAGCAGTTTTCGGGGGGCCTATGGCTACACCTTC.

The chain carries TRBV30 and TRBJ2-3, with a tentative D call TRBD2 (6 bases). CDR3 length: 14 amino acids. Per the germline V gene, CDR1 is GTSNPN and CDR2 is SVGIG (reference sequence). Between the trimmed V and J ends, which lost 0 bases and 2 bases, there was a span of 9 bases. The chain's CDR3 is CAWSVGTPTDTQYF. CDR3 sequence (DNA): TGTGCCTGGAGTGTAGGGACTCCCACAGATACGCAGTATTTT.